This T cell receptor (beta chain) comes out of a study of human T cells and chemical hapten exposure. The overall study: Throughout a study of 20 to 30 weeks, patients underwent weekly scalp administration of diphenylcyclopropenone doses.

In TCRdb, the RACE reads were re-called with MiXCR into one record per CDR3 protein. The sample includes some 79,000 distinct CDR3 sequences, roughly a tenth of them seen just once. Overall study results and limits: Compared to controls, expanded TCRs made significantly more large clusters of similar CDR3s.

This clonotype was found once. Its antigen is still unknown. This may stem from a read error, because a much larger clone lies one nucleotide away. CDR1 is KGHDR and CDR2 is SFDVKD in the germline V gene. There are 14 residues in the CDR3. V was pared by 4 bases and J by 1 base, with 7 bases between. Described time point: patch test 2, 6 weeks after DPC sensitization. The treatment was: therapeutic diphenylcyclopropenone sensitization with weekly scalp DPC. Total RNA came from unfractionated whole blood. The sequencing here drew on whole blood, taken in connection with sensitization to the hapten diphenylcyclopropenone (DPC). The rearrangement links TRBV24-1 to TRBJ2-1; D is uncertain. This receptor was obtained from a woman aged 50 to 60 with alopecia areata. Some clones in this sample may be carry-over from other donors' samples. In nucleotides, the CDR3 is TGTGCCACCAGTGACGAGACTTCCTACAATGAGCAGTTCTTC. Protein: CATSDETSYNEQFF.